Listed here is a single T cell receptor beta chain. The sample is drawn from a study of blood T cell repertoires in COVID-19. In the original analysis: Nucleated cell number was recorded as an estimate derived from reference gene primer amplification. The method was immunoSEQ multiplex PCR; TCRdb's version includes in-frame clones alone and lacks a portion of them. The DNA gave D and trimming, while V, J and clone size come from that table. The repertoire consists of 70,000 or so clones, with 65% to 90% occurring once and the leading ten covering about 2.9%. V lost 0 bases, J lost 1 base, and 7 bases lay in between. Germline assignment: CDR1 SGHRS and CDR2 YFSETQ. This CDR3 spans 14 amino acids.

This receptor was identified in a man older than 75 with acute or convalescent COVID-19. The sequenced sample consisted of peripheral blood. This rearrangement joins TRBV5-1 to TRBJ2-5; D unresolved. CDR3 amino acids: CASSLEAGQETQYF. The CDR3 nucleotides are TGCGCCAGCAGCTTGGAGGCAGGCCAAGAGACCCAGTACTTC.